The rows below give T cell receptor beta chains drawn from one sample of a study of shared clonotypes between healthy human individuals. Some clones are missing from TCRdb's copy, which holds only in-frame ones; the method was immunoSEQ multiplex PCR. The data contain approximately 700,000 clones, roughly 73% of them seen just once; the ten biggest clones take up around 1.8%. Sequenced sample: memory CD4+ T cells sorted from blood. The receptor source for this set is a woman in her 30s in good health. CDR3s include the opening cysteine and the closing phenylalanine or tryptophan. A D gene is named only where the DNA matches it firmly. Clone size appears in some rows only: once, few, many, or a class for an expanded clone.

V: TRBV29-1; size: .; J: TRBJ2-7; D: TRBD1; CDR3: CSVARGTGANEQYF; DNA: TGCAGCGTTGCCAGGGGGACAGGGGCCAACGAGCAGTACTTC
V: TRBV9; size: .; J: TRBJ2-1; D: TRBD2; CDR3: CASSVGGGSDEQFF; DNA: TGTGCCAGCAGCGTAGGAGGCGGGAGTGATGAGCAGTTCTTC
V: TRBV28; size: .; J: TRBJ2-7; D: TRBD2; CDR3: CASSPFRVIWTSGIYEQYF; DNA: TGTGCCAGCAGTCCCTTCAGGGTGATATGGACTAGCGGGATCTACGAGCAGTACTTC
V: TRBV2; size: .; J: TRBJ2-2; D: .; CDR3: CASRGRGVGELFF; DNA: TGTGCCTCGAGGGGCAGGGGGGTCGGGGAGCTGTTTTTT
V: TRBV10-2; size: .; J: TRBJ2-3; D: TRBD2; CDR3: CASSDAGGSDTQYF; DNA: TGCGCCAGCAGTGACGCGGGAGGGTCAGATACGCAGTATTTT
V: TRBV29-1; size: .; J: TRBJ2-1; D: TRBD2; CDR3: CSVRGGGNEQFF; DNA: TGCAGCGTTCGGGGGGGTGGCAATGAGCAGTTCTTC
V: TRBV27; size: .; J: TRBJ2-5; D: .; CDR3: CAQYMPQTQYF; DNA: TGTGCCCAGTATATGCCCCAGACCCAGTACTTC
V: TRBV4-1; size: .; J: TRBJ2-1; D: .; CDR3: CASSQQGRGEQFF; DNA: TGCGCCAGCAGCCAACAGGGGAGGGGTGAGCAGTTCTTC
V: TRBV10-3; size: .; J: TRBJ2-1; D: TRBD2; CDR3: CAISDSGRNGNEQFF; DNA: TGTGCCATCAGTGATAGCGGGAGGAATGGGAATGAGCAGTTCTTC
V: TRBV11-2; size: .; J: TRBJ2-1; D: .; CDR3: CASSANLVEQFF; DNA: TGTGCCAGCAGCGCAAATCTAGTTGAGCAGTTCTTC
V: TRBV5-1; size: .; J: TRBJ2-5; D: .; CDR3: CASSLATRGSETQYF; DNA: TGCGCCAGCAGCTTGGCCACACGAGGGTCCGAGACCCAGTACTTC
V: TRBV5-1; size: .; J: TRBJ2-1; D: .; CDR3: CASTIGDNRNNEQFF; DNA: TGCGCCAGCACCATAGGGGACAACCGCAACAATGAGCAGTTCTTC
V: TRBV5-1; size: .; J: TRBJ2-7; D: .; CDR3: CASRGSTYEQYF; DNA: TGCGCCAGCAGGGGCAGTACCTACGAGCAGTACTTC
V: TRBV11-2; size: .; J: TRBJ2-1; D: TRBD2; CDR3: CASSFTSGRDNEQFF; DNA: TGTGCCAGCAGCTTTACTAGCGGGAGAGACAATGAGCAGTTCTTC
V: TRBV29-1; size: few; J: TRBJ2-7; D: TRBD1; CDR3: CSVELAGGGYEQYF; DNA: TGCAGCGTTGAATTGGCAGGGGGCGGGTACGAGCAGTACTTC
V: TRBV30; size: .; J: TRBJ2-7; D: TRBD1; CDR3: CAWSRTGNYEQYF; DNA: TGTGCCTGGAGTCGGACAGGGAATTACGAGCAGTACTTC
V: TRBV19; size: .; J: TRBJ2-6; D: TRBD1; CDR3: CASSMQGAAGANVLTF; DNA: TGTGCCAGTAGTATGCAGGGGGCGGCTGGGGCCAACGTCCTGACTTTC
V: TRBV2; size: .; J: TRBJ1-2; D: TRBD1; CDR3: CASSGDRSGYTF; DNA: TGTGCCAGCAGTGGGGACAGGAGCGGCTACACCTTC
V: TRBV28; size: .; J: TRBJ2-7; D: .; CDR3: CASGALGYEQYF; DNA: TGTGCCAGCGGGGCCCTGGGCTACGAGCAGTACTTC
V: TRBV5-1; size: once; J: TRBJ1-2; D: .; CDR3: CASSRATEAYGYTF; DNA: TGCGCCAGCAGCAGAGCGACAGAAGCCTATGGCTACACCTTC
V: TRBV5-6; size: .; J: TRBJ2-7; D: TRBD1; CDR3: CASSTGRDRATGREQYF; DNA: TGTGCCAGCAGCACGGGCCGGGACAGGGCAACCGGACGCGAGCAGTACTTC
V: TRBV5-1; size: .; J: TRBJ2-3; D: TRBD2; CDR3: CASSGGLAGTDTQYF; DNA: TGCGCCAGCAGCGGGGGACTAGCGGGAACAGATACGCAGTATTTT
V: TRBV5-4; size: few; J: TRBJ1-2; D: TRBD1; CDR3: CASSLGTGANYGYTF; DNA: TGTGCCAGCAGCTTGGGTACAGGGGCAAACTATGGCTACACCTTC
V: TRBV11-2; size: .; J: TRBJ2-1; D: TRBD2; CDR3: CASTPSAGGPYEQFF; DNA: TGTGCCAGCACACCTTCCGCGGGAGGGCCCTATGAGCAGTTCTTC
V: TRBV11-2; size: .; J: TRBJ2-1; D: .; CDR3: CASSLDGVPNEQFF; DNA: TGTGCCAGCAGCTTAGATGGGGTCCCCAATGAGCAGTTCTTC
V: TRBV28; size: .; J: TRBJ2-7; D: .; CDR3: CASSPYGDSYEQYF; DNA: TGTGCCAGCAGTCCCTACGGGGACTCCTACGAGCAGTACTTC
V: TRBV28; size: .; J: TRBJ1-1; D: .; CDR3: CATVGRGVEAFF; DNA: TGTGCCACCGTCGGGCGGGGGGTCGAGGCTTTCTTT
V: TRBV7-9; size: .; J: TRBJ2-7; D: TRBD2; CDR3: CASSAGLAGAFVDEQYF; DNA: TGTGCCAGCAGCGCGGGACTAGCGGGAGCTTTTGTCGACGAGCAGTACTTC
V: TRBV6-5; size: .; J: TRBJ2-4; D: .; CDR3: CASSPTQGIHIQYF; DNA: TGTGCCAGCAGTCCCACGCAGGGAATCCACATTCAGTACTTC
V: TRBV7-9; size: .; J: TRBJ2-1; D: .; CDR3: CASSLDRAYNEQFF; DNA: TGTGCCAGCAGCTTAGACAGGGCTTACAATGAGCAGTTCTTC
V: TRBV11-2; size: .; J: TRBJ2-6; D: TRBD1; CDR3: CASSSNAGQGAGGANVLTF; DNA: TGTGCCAGCAGCTCAAACGCGGGACAGGGGGCTGGTGGGGCCAACGTCCTGACTTTC
V: TRBV5-1; size: .; J: TRBJ2-3; D: TRBD2; CDR3: CASSLAGDESTDTQYF; DNA: TGCGCCAGCAGCTTAGCGGGAGATGAAAGCACAGATACGCAGTATTTT
V: TRBV27; size: .; J: TRBJ1-5; D: .; CDR3: CASSFPALSYSNQPQHF; DNA: TGTGCCAGCAGTTTTCCCGCCCTTAGTTATAGCAATCAGCCCCAGCATTTT
V: TRBV9; size: few; J: TRBJ1-1; D: TRBD1; CDR3: CASSVGGQGGTEAFF; DNA: TGTGCCAGCAGCGTTGGGGGACAGGGAGGGACTGAAGCTTTCTTT
V: TRBV5-1; size: once; J: TRBJ1-5; D: TRBD1; CDR3: CASSFGTGDQPQHF; DNA: TGCGCCAGCTCCTTTGGGACAGGGGATCAGCCCCAGCATTTT
V: TRBV29-1; size: .; J: TRBJ2-3; D: .; CDR3: CSAPGGQRADTQYF; DNA: TGCAGCGCCCCGGGGGGACAGAGGGCAGATACGCAGTATTTT
V: TRBV13; size: .; J: TRBJ2-1; D: .; CDR3: CASSSRGYNEQFF; DNA: TGTGCCAGCAGCTCCCGGGGGTACAATGAGCAGTTCTTC
V: TRBV27; size: .; J: TRBJ2-4; D: .; CDR3: CASQSSGRIQYF; DNA: TGTGCCAGCCAATCCAGTGGAAGGATTCAGTACTTC
V: TRBV25-1; size: .; J: TRBJ2-7; D: TRBD1; CDR3: CASSEGRQGSGYEQYF; DNA: TGTGCCAGCAGTGAAGGGAGACAGGGGTCGGGCTACGAGCAGTACTTC
V: TRBV7-2; size: few; J: TRBJ1-4; D: TRBD1; CDR3: CASSPRGGPRREKLFF; DNA: TGTGCCAGCAGCCCCCGAGGGGGCCCACGGCGAGAAAAACTGTTTTTT
V: TRBV29-1; size: few; J: TRBJ1-6; D: TRBD1; CDR3: CSVQTGEGSPLHF; DNA: TGCAGCGTCCAGACAGGGGAAGGTTCACCCCTCCACTTT
V: TRBV5-4; size: few; J: TRBJ2-3; D: .; CDR3: CASSGQTTSTDTQYF; DNA: TGTGCCAGCAGCGGTCAGACTACTAGCACAGATACGCAGTATTTT
V: TRBV9; size: .; J: TRBJ2-1; D: .; CDR3: CASSVGGRSSYNEQFF; DNA: TGTGCCAGCAGCGTAGGGGGGAGAAGCTCCTACAATGAGCAGTTCTTC
V: TRBV30; size: .; J: TRBJ2-6; D: .; CDR3: CAWSVGDRTMGVARAGANVLTF; DNA: TGTGCCTGGAGTGTTGGAGACAGGACCATGGGTGTGGCAAGGGCTGGGGCCAACGTCCTGACTTTC
V: TRBV28; size: .; J: TRBJ2-3; D: TRBD1; CDR3: CASSSVVGAGGPRSYTDTQYF; DNA: TGTGCCAGCAGCTCGGTGGTCGGGGCAGGGGGCCCCAGGTCCTACACAGATACGCAGTATTTT
V: TRBV2; size: .; J: TRBJ1-6; D: .; CDR3: CATRGRGQNSPLHF; DNA: TGTGCCACCCGGGGACGGGGGCAGAATTCACCCCTCCACTTT
V: TRBV11-2; size: once; J: TRBJ2-7; D: TRBD2; CDR3: CASRPSGRLTYEQYF; DNA: TGTGCCAGCAGACCTAGCGGGAGACTAACCTACGAGCAGTACTTC
V: TRBV28; size: many; J: TRBJ1-1; D: .; CDR3: CASSSQGLKNTEAFF; DNA: TGTGCCAGCAGTAGTCAGGGATTAAAGAACACTGAAGCTTTCTTT
V: TRBV27; size: .; J: TRBJ2-7; D: TRBD2; CDR3: CASSSGSGYVSEQYF; DNA: TGTGCCAGCAGTAGCGGGAGCGGGTATGTCAGCGAGCAGTACTTC
V: TRBV5-1; size: .; J: TRBJ2-3; D: TRBD2; CDR3: CASRPAGGLSTDTQYF; DNA: TGCGCCAGCAGGCCAGCGGGAGGCCTTAGCACAGATACGCAGTATTTT
V: TRBV18; size: .; J: TRBJ2-7; D: .; CDR3: CASSPPGQKLSYEQYF; DNA: TGTGCCAGCTCACCACCGGGACAAAAACTCTCCTACGAGCAGTACTTC
V: TRBV2; size: once; J: TRBJ2-2; D: .; CDR3: CASSEQATGELFF; DNA: TGTGCCAGCAGTGAGCAGGCGACCGGGGAGCTGTTTTTT
V: TRBV28; size: .; J: TRBJ1-1; D: TRBD1; CDR3: CASSFWATGAGNTEAFF; DNA: TGTGCCAGCAGTTTCTGGGCGACAGGGGCCGGGAACACTGAAGCTTTCTTT
V: TRBV6-6; size: .; J: TRBJ2-1; D: .; CDR3: CASRGHSGNNYNEQFF; DNA: TGTGCCAGCAGGGGACATAGCGGTAATAATTACAATGAGCAGTTCTTC